This T cell receptor (beta chain) originates from a study of spatial heterogeneity in lung cancer. In the study overall: The count of detected beta-chain sequences consistently exceeded that of alpha-chain sequences. On average, each unique TCR and UMI combination appeared more than ten times in raw reads. Whole-study results and caveats: It was found that expanded intratumoral alpha and beta TCR counts tracked tumor mutation counts.

In this sample, this clonotype turned up many times. Its antigen is currently unknown. The V end was cut by 5 bases, the J end by 0 bases, with 11 bases between. The CDR3 consists of 14 residues. Germline-derived CDR1 and CDR2 are SGHAT and FQDESV (reference sequence). Noted time point: sample taken at primary tumor resection. The input material, whole RNA from tumor, nontumor lung or frozen PBMC, was sequenced unsorted. TCRdb analysed the 5' RACE reads with MiXCR anew, one entry per CDR3 protein. This sample carries under 5,500 distinct CDR3 sequences, roughly 6% of them seen once, and the ten largest clones take 34%.

The receptor was isolated from a male donor with early-stage non-small cell lung cancer. Material: lung tumor tissue, obtained at surgery. The chain employs TRBV11-1 and TRBJ2-7; D is possibly TRBD1 (6 bases). The CDR3: CASSVDRFSYEQYF. The CDR3 DNA sequence: TGTGCCAGCAGCGTCGACAGGTTCTCCTACGAGCAGTACTTC.